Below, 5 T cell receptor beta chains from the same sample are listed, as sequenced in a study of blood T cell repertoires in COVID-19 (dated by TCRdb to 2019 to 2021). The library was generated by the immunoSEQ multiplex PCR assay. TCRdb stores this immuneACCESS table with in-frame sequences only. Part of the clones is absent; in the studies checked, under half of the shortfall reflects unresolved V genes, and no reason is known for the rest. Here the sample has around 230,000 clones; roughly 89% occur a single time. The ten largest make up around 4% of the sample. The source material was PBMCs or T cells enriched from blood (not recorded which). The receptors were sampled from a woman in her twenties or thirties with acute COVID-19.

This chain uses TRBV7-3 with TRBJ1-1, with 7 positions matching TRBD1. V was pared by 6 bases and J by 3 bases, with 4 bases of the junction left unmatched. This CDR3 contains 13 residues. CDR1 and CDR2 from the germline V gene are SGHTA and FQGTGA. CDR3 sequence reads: CASSSQGHTEAFF. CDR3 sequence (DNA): TGTGCCAGCAGTTCACAGGGGCACACTGAAGCTTTCTTT.

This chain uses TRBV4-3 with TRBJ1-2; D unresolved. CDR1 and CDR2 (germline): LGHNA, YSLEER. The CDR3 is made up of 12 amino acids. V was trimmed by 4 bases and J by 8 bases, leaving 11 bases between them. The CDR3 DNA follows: TGCGCCAGCAGCCCTCTAGGTGGGGGCTACACCTTC. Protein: CASSPLGGGYTF.

The DNA for the CDR3 is TGTGCCAGTACTGATGTTTGGGGGGGCGGCGATACGCAGTATTTT. Translating it yields CASTDVWGGGDTQYF. The J gene is TRBJ2-3, the V gene TRBV19, with D possibly matching TRBD2 (7 bases). V was trimmed by 7 bases and J by 6 bases, leaving 20 bases between them. The CDR3 contains 15 residues. Per the germline V gene, CDR1 is LNHDA and CDR2 is SQIVND (reference sequence).

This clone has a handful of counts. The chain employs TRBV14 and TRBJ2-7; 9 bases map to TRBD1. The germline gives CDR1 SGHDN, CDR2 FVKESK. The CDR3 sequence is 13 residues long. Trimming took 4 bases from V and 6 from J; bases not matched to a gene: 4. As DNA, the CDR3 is TGTGCCAGCAGCCGGGACAGGGACTCCGAGCAGTACTTC. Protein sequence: CASSRDRDSEQYF.

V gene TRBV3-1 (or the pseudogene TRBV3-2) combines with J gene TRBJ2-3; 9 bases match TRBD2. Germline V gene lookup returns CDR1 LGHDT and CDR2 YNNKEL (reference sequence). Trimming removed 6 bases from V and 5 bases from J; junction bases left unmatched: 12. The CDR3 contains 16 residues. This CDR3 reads CASSHWGPSGEDTQYF. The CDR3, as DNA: TGTGCCAGCAGTCACTGGGGGCCTAGCGGGGAAGATACGCAGTATTTT.